This T cell receptor (beta chain) emerged from a study of response to subunit inactivated influenza vaccine. This clonotype was observed a few times. TCRdb re-derived calls from the RT-PCR reads in MiXCR, one entry per CDR3 protein. There are a few hundred thousand distinct CDR3 sequences in the sample; roughly 10% occur only once, and 9.5% to 12% lies in the top ten. These data also formed part of another study, on T cells expressing NK-cell markers. That paper states: Libraries used 5'RACE template switching adding universal primer site and UMIs. The eight sequenced donors comprised seven who were HCMV-seropositive and one who was seronegative. These same clonotypes (in several donors) also led the CD3+CD56-NKG2C+ fraction.

The source material was PBMCs from blood, sampled on the day of vaccination. The TCR was taken from a man aged 50 to 60 who received an inactivated influenza vaccine.

CDR3 residues: CASGFSYNEQFF. The CDR3 DNA sequence: TGTGCCAGCGGGTTCTCCTACAATGAGCAGTTCTTC. The J gene is TRBJ2-1, the V gene TRBV6-2 or TRBV6-3; D uncertain. V lost 8 bases and J 0 bases, leaving 5 bases between the germline ends. CDR1 and CDR2 from the germline V gene are MNHEY and SVGEGT. This CDR3 is 12 amino acids long.